A single sample is the source of the 16 T cell receptor beta chains below, sequenced in a study of cytomegalovirus exposure and HLA in healthy donors. PCR employed 60 Vbeta and 13 Jbeta primers. This table comes from immunoSEQ multiplex PCR, and its TCRdb copy is limited to in-frame clones, with some not included. In the table there are fewer than 200,000 clones, 9.5% of which are singletons. The material sequenced was PBMCs. Receptors originate from a woman aged 25 to 45 in good health and CMV-seropositive.

The V call is TRBV6-1, the J call TRBJ2-2, with 13 bases matching TRBD2. Germline CDR1 reads MNHNS; CDR2 reads SASEGT. V was pared by 1 base and J by 5 bases, with 7 bases of the junction left unmatched. The CDR3 contains 18 residues. The CDR3 loop is CASSEGGLAGYTTGELFF. The CDR3 DNA is TGTGCCAGCAGTGAAGGGGGACTAGCGGGATATACGACCGGGGAGCTGTTTTTT.

The genes are TRBV5-4 and TRBJ2-3, with D possibly being TRBD1 (6 bases). Per the germline V gene, CDR1 is SGHNT and CDR2 is YYREEE (reference sequence). This CDR3 has 14 residues. Trimming took off 3 bases at V and 5 bases at J, with 13 bases between the two ends. CDR3 bases: TGTGCCAGCAGCTCGACACCAGGGGTAGATACGCAGTATTTT. It specifies CASSSTPGVDTQYF.

V and J are TRBV29-1 and TRBJ2-1; perhaps TRBD2 as D (5 bases). CDR1 and CDR2 from the germline V gene are SQVTM and ANQGSEA. The CDR3 is made up of 15 amino acids. V lost 2 bases and J lost 0, with 11 bases in between. The CDR3 coding sequence is TGCAGCGTTGAATACGGAGGAAACTCCTACAATGAGCAGTTCTTC. This encodes CSVEYGGNSYNEQFF.

This clone was observed a few times. The chain employs TRBV12-5 and TRBJ2-1; D gene uncertain. This CDR3 has 10 amino acids. The germline gives CDR1 LGHNT, CDR2 FRNRAP. V lost 1 base to trimming and J lost 12 bases, with 4 bases between them. CDR3 loop: CASGLGAQFF. CDR3 nucleotide sequence: TGTGCTAGTGGTTTGGGGGCGCAGTTCTTC.

This clone has only a few counts. This chain connects TRBV6-6 to TRBJ2-5, with 7 bases that match TRBD2. The DNA end favors TRBJ2-7, so the J call may be wrong. From germline, CDR1 is MNHNY and CDR2 SVGAGI (reference sequence). This CDR3 region has 15 residues. The CDR3 sequence is CASSDSSGLTYEQYF. CDR3 bases: TGTGCCAGCAGCGACTCTAGCGGCCTGACCTACGAGCAGTACTTC.

This clone was counted between two and nine times. CDR3 nucleotide sequence: TGTGCCAGCTCATCCTACAGGGAGACCCAGTACTTC. It specifies CASSSYRETQYF. This chain uses TRBV18 with TRBJ2-5; D possibly corresponds to TRBD1 (5 bases). This CDR3 is built from 12 residues. Germline CDR1 KGHSH, CDR2 LQKENI. The V gene lost 5 bases and the J gene lost 5 bases, with 9 bases spanning the gap.

There are a few counts of this clone. The chain recombines TRBV6-6 with TRBJ1-1; possible D gene TRBD1, 5 bases. The CDR3 sequence is 13 residues long. V shed 5 bases and J shed 7 bases, with 14 bases lying between them. Germline V CDR1 and CDR2: MNHNY, SVGAGI (reference sequence). The CDR3 region is CASSDLTGFEAFF. The CDR3 region has the DNA TGTGCCAGCAGTGACCTAACAGGATTTGAAGCTTTCTTT.

This clone was detected a few times. The chain uses TRBV5-1 and TRBJ2-7; 8 bases are a match to TRBD1. Trimming cost V 1 base and J 2 bases; bases outside gene matches: 5. This CDR3 comprises 15 residues. CDR1 and CDR2 from the germline V gene are SGHRS and YFSETQ. The CDR3 region is CASSLYGTGAYEQYF. CDR3 nucleotides: TGCGCCAGCAGCTTGTATGGGACAGGAGCCTACGAGCAGTACTTC.

The CDR3 DNA reads TGTGCCAGCAGCTTTATCTTACCAGGGGCGGACACCGGGGAGCTGTTTTTT. This sequence encodes CASSFILPGADTGELFF. V gene TRBV7-9 combines with J gene TRBJ2-2, with D tentatively TRBD1 (6 bases). Germline values: CDR1 SEHNR, CDR2 FQNEAQ (reference sequence). This CDR3 comprises 17 residues. V gave up 3 bases and J gave up 3 bases, with 17 bases separating them.

This clone was detected a few times. The rearrangement links TRBV9 to TRBJ2-3; tentatively, D is TRBD2 (5 bases). The CDR3 length is 14 residues. The V and J ends lost 3 bases and 9 bases respectively, with 17 bases between them. Germline loops: CDR1 SGDLS, CDR2 YYNGEE. In DNA, the CDR3 is TGTGCCAGCAGCGCGCCCCGGGCCTGGGAGACGCAGTATTTT. This gives the protein CASSAPRAWETQYF.

This clone has just a few counts. The V gene is TRBV6-5, the J gene TRBJ2-5, with a tentative D call TRBD2 (6 bases). Germline V gene data show CDR1 as MNHEY and CDR2 as SVGAGI. This CDR3 spans 14 amino acids. Trimming shortened V by 0 bases and J by 6 bases, and 11 bases separated the two germline ends. The CDR3 here is CASSYSTEGKTQYF. The DNA of the CDR3 is TGTGCCAGCAGTTACTCGACGGAGGGAAAGACCCAGTACTTC.

This chain connects TRBV29-1 to TRBJ2-5; 8 bases agree with TRBD1. The end of the DNA fits TRBJ2-7 better, so the J call may be wrong. The CDR3 runs to 13 residues. The germline V gene has CDR1 SQVTM and CDR2 ANQGSEA. The CDR3 is CSVQTGAAYEQYF. In DNA, the CDR3 is TGCAGCGTGCAGACAGGGGCGGCCTACGAGCAGTACTTC.

This clone appeared a few times. V gene TRBV2 combines with J gene TRBJ2-7; TRBD1 might be the D (7 bases). With 1 base removed from V and 4 bases from J, the gap between germline ends came to 17 bases. Per the germline V gene, CDR1 is SNHLY and CDR2 is FYNNEI. The CDR3 loop spans 16 amino acids. Here the CDR3 DNA reads TGTGCCAGCAGTGAAGATGCGGGGTCAGGGGGATACGAGCAGTACTTC. Translated: CASSEDAGSGGYEQYF.

The CDR3 loop reads CASDTGQLNTGELFF. The DNA of the CDR3 is TGTGCCAGCGATACGGGACAGCTGAACACCGGGGAGCTGTTTTTT. J is TRBJ2-2 and V is TRBV6-1; 7 bases fit TRBD1. The CDR3 is 15 amino acids. Looked up from germline, CDR1 is MNHNS and CDR2 is SASEGT. With V trimmed by 8 bases and J by 1 base, 7 bases remained unmatched.

This chain connects TRBV15 to TRBJ2-7; D not resolved. Trimming cost V 1 base and J 3 bases, with 7 bases left between them. CDR3 size: 13 residues. Per the germline V gene, CDR1 is LNHNV and CDR2 is YYDKDF (reference sequence). The CDR3 protein is CATSRVEIYEQYF. The CDR3 DNA follows: TGTGCCACCAGCAGAGTGGAGATCTACGAGCAGTACTTC.

The chain is built from TRBV11-2 and TRBJ2-1; 7 nucleotides agree with TRBD2. Trimming at V came to 1 base and at J to 1 base, leaving 10 bases not matched to a gene. Germline V lookup: CDR1 SGHAT, CDR2 FQNNGV. This CDR3 contains 18 residues. The CDR3: CASSLASPSGISYNEQFF. The CDR3 DNA follows: TGTGCCAGCAGCTTAGCCTCCCCGAGCGGGATATCCTACAATGAGCAGTTCTTC.